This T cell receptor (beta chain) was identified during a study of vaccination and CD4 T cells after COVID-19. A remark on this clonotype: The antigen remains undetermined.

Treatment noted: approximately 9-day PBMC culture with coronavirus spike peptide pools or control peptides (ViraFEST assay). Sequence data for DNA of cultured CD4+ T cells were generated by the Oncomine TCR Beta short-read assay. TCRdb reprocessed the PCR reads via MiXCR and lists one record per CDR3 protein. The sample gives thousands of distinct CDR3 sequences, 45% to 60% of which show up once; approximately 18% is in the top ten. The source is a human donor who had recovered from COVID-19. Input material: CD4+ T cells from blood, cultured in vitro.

In DNA, the CDR3 is TGTGCCAGCTCACAGGGGACTGGGGCCAACGTCCTGACTTTC. Translation: CASSQGTGANVLTF. This sequence joins TRBV18 and TRBJ2-6, with D tentatively TRBD1 (5 bases). V lost 4 bases and J lost 2, with 6 bases in between. The CDR3 spans 14 residues. In germline, CDR1 is KGHSH, CDR2 LQKENI.